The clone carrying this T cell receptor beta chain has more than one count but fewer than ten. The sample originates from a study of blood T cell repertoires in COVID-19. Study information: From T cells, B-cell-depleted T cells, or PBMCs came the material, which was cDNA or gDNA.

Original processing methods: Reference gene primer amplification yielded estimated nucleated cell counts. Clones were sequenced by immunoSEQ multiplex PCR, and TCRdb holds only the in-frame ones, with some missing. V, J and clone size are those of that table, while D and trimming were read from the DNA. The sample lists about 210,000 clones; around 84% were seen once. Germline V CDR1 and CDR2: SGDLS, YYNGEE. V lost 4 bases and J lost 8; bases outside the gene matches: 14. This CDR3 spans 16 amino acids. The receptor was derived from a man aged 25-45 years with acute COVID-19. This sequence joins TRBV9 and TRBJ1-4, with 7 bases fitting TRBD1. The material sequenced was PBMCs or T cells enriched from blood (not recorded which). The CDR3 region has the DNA TGTGCCAGCAGCCCTACAGGGGAGAGGGTATGGGAAAAACTGTTTTTT. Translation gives CASSPTGERVWEKLFF.